One sample yielded the 28 T cell receptor beta chains listed below, sequenced in a study of shared clonotypes between healthy human individuals. Libraries were prepared by immunoSEQ multiplex PCR; TCRdb keeps only in-frame clonotypes and omits some of them. Altogether roughly 500,000 clones are present, 70% to 85% being singletons, with the ten largest covering 12%. The sample comprised PBMCs. Receptors originate from a woman aged 35 to 49 in good health. Some clones in this sample may be carry-over from other donors' samples.

With respect to this clone: An end of the junction does not agree with germline; a read error may underlie this. The chain combines TRBV11-2 with TRBJ2-1; D uncertain. The CDR3 contains 13 residues. The germline CDR1 and CDR2 sequences are SGHAT and FQNNGV. The chain's CDR3 is CATSRGANNEQFF. CDR3 DNA sequence: TGTGCCACCAGCCGAGGCGCGAACAATGAGCAGTTCTTC.

The chain couples TRBV11-2 to TRBJ2-6, with D maybe TRBD2 (6 bases). The germline CDR1 and CDR2 sequences are SGHAT and FQNNGV. The CDR3 length is 18 residues. V was clipped by 5 bases and J by 0 bases, with 17 bases between them. The CDR3 nucleotides read TGTGCCAGCAGCCTCCGGGACTTCACCTACTCTGGGGCCAACGTCCTGACTTTC. Its protein is CASSLRDFTYSGANVLTF.

This chain links TRBV5-4 with TRBJ2-7, with TRBD1 matching over 10 bases. The CDR3 covers 15 residues. Looked up from germline, CDR1 is SGHNT and CDR2 is YYREEE (reference sequence). Trimming removed 1 base from V and 4 bases from J; junction bases left unmatched: 5. CDR3 nucleotides: TGTGCCAGCAGCTTGCCGGGACAGGGGTCGTACGAGCAGTACTTC. The encoded protein is CASSLPGQGSYEQYF.

This chain joins TRBV19 and TRBJ1-5, with D unresolved. Germline V lookup: CDR1 LNHDA, CDR2 SQIVND (reference sequence). The CDR3 sequence is 15 residues long. V shed 4 bases and J shed 1 base, with 11 bases lying between them. The CDR3 bases are TGTGCCAGTAGTACCGCAGCAGCAAGCAATCAGCCCCAGCATTTT. Amino acid sequence: CASSTAAASNQPQHF.

The chain carries TRBV10-3 and TRBJ1-4; tentatively, D is TRBD1 (5 bases). The V end was cut by 9 bases, the J end by 7 bases, with 9 bases between. Germline CDR1 ENHRY, CDR2 SYGVKD. CDR3 length: 11 residues. The CDR3, as DNA: TGTGCCATTGGGGGGGGTGAAAAACTGTTTTTT. Protein: CAIGGGEKLFF.

This sequence joins TRBV9 and TRBJ2-2; the D call may be TRBD1 or TRBD2 (5 bases each). Germline V gives CDR1 SGDLS, CDR2 YYNGEE. Trimming shortened V by 4 bases and J by 6 bases, and 22 bases separated the two germline ends. The CDR3 runs to 17 residues. In DNA form, the CDR3 reads TGTGCCAGCAGCCGCCCCCTAGCAGGGAGTGGAGCCGGGGAGCTGTTTTTT. Amino acids: CASSRPLAGSGAGELFF.

This clone was picked up a small number of times. This chain links TRBV4-1 with TRBJ1-1, with D perhaps TRBD1 (5 bases). Germline V CDR1 and CDR2: MGHRA, YSYEKL. Trimming stripped 3 bases from V and 2 bases from J, with 13 bases between. CDR3 length equals 15 residues. The CDR3 DNA sequence: TGCGCCAGCAGCCAGGTGGGGACTTTAAACACTGAAGCTTTCTTT. Its protein is CASSQVGTLNTEAFF.

V gene TRBV28 combines with J gene TRBJ2-3, with 11 bases aligning to TRBD2. This CDR3 has 16 amino acids. V shed 5 bases and J 4 bases; nucleotides not matched to a gene: 8. Germline CDR1 and CDR2: MDHEN and SYDVKM. CDR3: CASSVTSGSYPDTQYF. As DNA, the CDR3 is TGTGCCAGCAGTGTAACTAGCGGGAGTTACCCAGATACGCAGTATTTT.

The chain has TRBV30 and TRBJ1-1; TRBD1 agrees at 9 bases. The germline V gene has CDR1 GTSNPN and CDR2 SVGIG (reference sequence). The CDR3 length is 14 residues. With 3 bases clipped from V and 6 bases from J, the junction kept 8 bases outside the gene matches. In nucleotides, the CDR3 is TGTGCCTGGAGGATACAGGGGGCCATCCCTGAAGCTTTCTTT. The encoded protein is CAWRIQGAIPEAFF.

The chain has TRBV27 and TRBJ2-1, with D perhaps matching TRBD1 or TRBD2 (5 bases each). The CDR3 is 15 residues long. Trimming shortened V by 9 bases and J by 7 bases, and 22 bases separated the two germline ends. The germline gives CDR1 MNHEY, CDR2 SMNVEV (reference sequence). CDR3 in amino acids: CARSLRGPEPNEQFF. The CDR3 DNA reads TGTGCCAGGTCACTCCGGGGCCCCGAACCGAATGAGCAGTTCTTC.

This clone came up once. The chain is built from TRBV7-7 and TRBJ2-5, with TRBD2 as a possible D gene (5 bases). The V end lost 5 bases, the J end lost 2 bases, and 15 bases lay between the germline ends. The CDR3 is made up of 15 amino acids. In germline, CDR1 is SSHAT, CDR2 FNYEAQ (reference sequence). For the CDR3, the DNA is TGTGCCAGCAGCCTTGCCGGGGTCCTACAAGAGACCCAGTACTTC. This sequence encodes CASSLAGVLQETQYF. The complete variable domain, with remaining parts taken from reference TRBV7-7 and TRBJ2-5, reads GAGVSQSPRYKVTKRGQDVTLRCDPISSHATLYWYQQALGQGPEFLTYFNYEAQPDKSGLPSDRFSAERPEGSISTLTIQRTEQRDSAMYRCASSLAGVLQETQYFGPGTRLLVL.

The gene calls are TRBV6-1 and TRBJ2-7; TRBD2 matches at 12 bases. The V gene end was trimmed by 6 bases and the J gene end by 0 bases; junction bases not matched to a gene: 3. In germline, CDR1 is MNHNS, CDR2 SASEGT. This CDR3 region has 15 residues. The CDR3 sequence is CASRTSGSDSYEQYF. As DNA, the CDR3 is TGTGCCAGCAGGACTAGCGGGAGTGACTCCTACGAGCAGTACTTC.

The rearrangement uses TRBV18 and TRBJ2-3; the D is unclear. V gave up 6 bases and J gave up 0 bases, with 4 bases separating them. This CDR3 is built from 12 residues. Germline V lookup: CDR1 KGHSH, CDR2 LQKENI. The DNA of the CDR3 is TGTGCCAGCTCCTATAGCACAGATACGCAGTATTTT. This translates into CASSYSTDTQYF.

This clone was observed a handful of times. The V call is TRBV9, the J call TRBJ2-2, with D hard to call. CDR3 length: 13 residues. Trimming stripped 6 bases from V and 6 bases from J, with 12 bases between. From germline, CDR1 is SGDLS and CDR2 YYNGEE. The CDR3 DNA reads TGTGCCAGCACTCCAGGTGGGGCCGGGGAGCTGTTTTTT. Protein sequence: CASTPGGAGELFF.

This clone has just one count. This rearrangement joins TRBV10-1 to TRBJ2-1, with 7 nucleotides matching TRBD1. Germline values: CDR1 WNHNN, CDR2 SYGVQD (reference sequence). V was pared by 6 bases and J by 0 bases, with 2 bases of the junction left unmatched. The CDR3 totals 14 residues. CDR3 sequence: CASSRDSSYNEQFF. As DNA, the CDR3 is TGCGCCAGCAGCCGGGACAGCTCCTACAATGAGCAGTTCTTC.

The chain links TRBV30 to TRBJ1-3; D unresolved. Trimming left V 3 bases short and J 4 bases short, with 13 bases between. Germline CDR1 reads GTSNPN; CDR2 reads SVGIG (reference sequence). This CDR3 comprises 14 residues. The CDR3 region is CAWRGRPRGNTIYF. As DNA, the CDR3 is TGTGCCTGGAGGGGCAGGCCCCGGGGAAACACCATATATTTT.

As for this clone: Other DNA sequences within the sample encode an identical CDR3. This chain uses TRBV6-5 with TRBJ2-5; no clear D. The DNA end is more similar to TRBJ2-7, so the J call may be wrong. Germline V CDR1 and CDR2: MNHEY, SVGAGI. The CDR3 loop spans 12 amino acids. In DNA form, the CDR3 reads TGTGCCAGCAGTTACAGCCGCTACGAGCAGTACTTC. Translation gives CASSYSRYEQYF.

This chain uses TRBV30 with TRBJ2-5, with D hard to call. V was cut by 5 bases and J by 3 bases, with 13 bases left in between. This CDR3 contains 13 residues. CDR1 is GTSNPN, CDR2 SVGIG, per germline (reference sequence). CDR3 DNA sequence: TGTGCCTGGGGAAAGGACGGCAAAGAGACCCAGTACTTC. It yields the protein CAWGKDGKETQYF.

CDR3 residues: CASRSDWDTQYF. CDR3 in DNA: TGTGCCAGCCGGTCAGACTGGGATACGCAGTATTTT. The chain is built from TRBV28 and TRBJ2-3; no definite D call. Germline values: CDR1 MDHEN, CDR2 SYDVKM. The CDR3 consists of 12 residues. The V end lost 8 bases, the J end lost 6 bases, and 12 bases lay between the germline ends.

The chain links TRBV28 to TRBJ1-2; tentatively, D is TRBD1 (5 bases). Trimming removed 1 base from V and 7 bases from J, with 25 bases in between. CDR3 length: 18 amino acids. The germline CDR1 and CDR2 sequences are MDHEN and SYDVKM. Here the CDR3 reads CASSLLSRAGSSLFGYTF. Written as DNA, the CDR3 is TGTGCCAGCAGTTTATTATCGAGGGCAGGGTCGAGCCTATTTGGCTACACCTTC.

The rearrangement links TRBV27 to TRBJ2-1, with 8 positions matching TRBD2. V trimming: 3 bases; J trimming: 0 bases; junction bases outside the gene matches: 4. The germline V gene has CDR1 MNHEY and CDR2 SMNVEV (reference sequence). The CDR3 runs to 16 residues. In DNA form, the CDR3 reads TGTGCCAGCAGTTTTAGCGGGGCCGTCTCCTACAATGAGCAGTTCTTC. This translates into CASSFSGAVSYNEQFF.

The sample holds a few counts of this clone. J is TRBJ1-2 and V is TRBV2, with TRBD1 as a possible D gene (5 bases). The CDR3 has 14 residues. CDR1 and CDR2 from the germline V gene are SNHLY and FYNNEI. V was cut by 2 bases and J by 3 bases, with 10 bases left in between. CDR3 sequence: CASSEWGDYYGYTF. The CDR3 DNA is TGTGCCAGCAGTGAATGGGGGGATTACTATGGCTACACCTTC.

V is TRBV28 and J is TRBJ1-5; tentatively, D is TRBD1 (6 bases). Between the trimmed V and J ends, which lost 1 base and 1 base, there was a span of 11 bases. CDR1 and CDR2 from the germline V gene are MDHEN and SYDVKM. This CDR3 is 16 amino acids long. CDR3 in DNA: TGTGCCAGCAGTTTATTTACAGGGCTGAGCAATCAGCCCCAGCATTTT. Its translation is CASSLFTGLSNQPQHF.

This clone was counted a single time. The chain links TRBV13 to TRBJ2-2; 7 bases match TRBD1. J gave up 2 bases and V 3 bases, and 9 bases lay outside the gene matches. The germline CDR1 and CDR2 sequences are PRHDT and FYEKMQ (reference sequence). This CDR3 has 17 amino acids. The CDR3: CASSFIRQGPNTGELFF. CDR3 in DNA: TGTGCCAGCAGCTTCATTCGACAGGGACCTAACACCGGGGAGCTGTTTTTT.

This chain uses TRBV5-4 with TRBJ2-5; D is unresolved. Trimming shortened V by 1 base and J by 1 base, and 2 bases separated the two germline ends. Germline V gene lookup returns CDR1 SGHNT and CDR2 YYREEE (reference sequence). This CDR3 is built from 12 residues. CDR3 nucleotides: TGTGCCAGCAGCTTGATCCAAGAGACCCAGTACTTC. Translation gives CASSLIQETQYF. The variable domain in full, completed from reference TRBV5-4 and TRBJ2-5, reads ETGVTQSPTHLIKTRGQQVTLRCSSQSGHNTVSWYQQALGQGPQFIFQYYREEENGRGNFPPRFSGLQFPNYSSELNVNALELDDSALYLCASSLIQETQYFGPGTRLLVL.

The CDR3 DNA reads as TGTGCCAGCAGTTACGTAGGGGAGAATGAAAAACTGTTTTTT. It encodes CASSYVGENEKLFF. This sequence joins TRBV6-6 and TRBJ1-4, with a weak D call TRBD1 (5 bases). Between the trimmed V and J ends, which lost 2 bases and 5 bases, there was a span of 9 bases. Germline V gene sequence: CDR1 MNHNY, CDR2 SVGAGI (reference sequence). CDR3 size: 14 residues.

Note on this clone: Other DNA sequences in the same sample also yield this CDR3. The rearrangement links TRBV5-1 to TRBJ2-3; perhaps TRBD2 as D (6 bases). Germline CDR1 SGHRS, CDR2 YFSETQ. This CDR3 spans 15 amino acids. Trimming took off 2 bases at V and 0 bases at J, with 10 bases between the two ends. DNA for the CDR3: TGCGCCAGCAGCTTAGCGGGCGGGAGCACAGATACGCAGTATTTT. This sequence encodes CASSLAGGSTDTQYF.

This clone was counted only a few times. The chain links TRBV25-1 to TRBJ2-7, with D unclear. There are 15 residues in the CDR3. Trimming left V 5 bases short and J 2 bases short, with 16 bases between. Germline CDR1 is MGHDK and CDR2 is SYGVNS. In DNA form, the CDR3 reads TGTGCCAGCAGTTTTGGTACAAGGGCAACCTACGAGCAGTACTTC. It translates to CASSFGTRATYEQYF.